This T cell receptor beta chain is drawn from a study of T cell responses to AZD1222 COVID-19 vaccine (dated by TCRdb to 2020 to 2023). Looking at the study overall: TCR sequencing covered more than 230 trial participants: some 210 given two doses of AZD1222 and around 25 given two doses of MenACWY control vaccine. Trial participants were enrolled into age subgroups of 18-55, 56-69 and 70-plus years, which contained about 150, 27 and 61 TCR-sequenced participants, respectively. Overall results and qualifications from the work: Because no samples from the day 14 peak response were available, repertoires could be characterized only after the peak T cell response. Only a handful of AZD1222 recipients were SARS-CoV-2 seropositive at baseline, limiting conclusions about previously exposed vaccinees. Participants were mostly white British and included more females than males, and it was suggested by the authors that clonal diversity may have been underestimated. After two AZD1222 doses, both the breadth and the depth of spike-specific TCRs were significantly higher than at day 0 and than in MenACWY recipients. The 56-69-year group was small, and its depth increase did not reach significance, likely because of low power. Reportedly, close to half of the unique spike-specific TCRs recognized epitopes lying outside the regions that are mutated in the B.1.351 and B.1.1.7 variants. Vaccine-associated CD4 TCRs spanned the whole spike protein, with dominant responses in regions 160-218 and 743-854.

In the germline V gene, CDR1 corresponds to SGHNT and CDR2 to YENEEA. Reading from cysteine to phenylalanine, the CDR3 counts 19 amino acids. The kept DNA is CDR3 alone, 57 bases in frame from the first base. V is pruned by 5 bases and J by 6 bases, leaving 18 bases of the junction without a gene match. The CDR3 regions of human TCRbeta chains were analyzed by immunosequencing. In the source study's methods: TCRs in the repertoires were compared against a reference library of SARS-CoV-2-specific TCRs that had been generated with the MIRA antigen-specificity platform. Breadth meant the fraction of unique TCRs that were SARS-CoV-2-associated, whereas depth meant the fraction of total T cells that were SARS-CoV-2-associated. Using the MIRA data, each spike-specific TCR was assigned both to the spike region to which the TCR was reactive and to a CD4 or CD8 class. Log10-transformed breadth and depth values were compared by one-way ANOVA with Sidak's multiple comparisons tests. Imported from immuneACCESS, the table was reduced by TCRdb to in-frame sequences with V and J called. These copies leave out some clones; in studies compared against another copy, an unresolved V gene accounts for under half, and the cause of the remainder is not known. The D gene and trimming were derived from the DNA, and the V and J assignments and clone size from that table. This sample gives 140,000 to 150,000 clones in total; roughly 88% of them show up just once. The ten biggest clones cover 5.4% of the sample.

On this clone itself: Its antigen is currently not known. Base qualities are not provided; no much larger clone lies one nucleotide away.

The sample's time point, from its label and the paper: about 28 days (+/-7) after the second vaccine dose. Interpreted using the paper, the treatment or condition label stands for: meningococcal conjugate vaccine given as trial control. Samples from vaccinated people were obtained from the UK trials COV001 and COV002, which included a single-blind randomized controlled phase 2/3 trial of AZD1222 (ChAdOx1 nCoV-19) in healthy adults. For TCRbeta chain sequencing, PBMC samples from trial participants were taken at day 0 and at day 28 after the second dose. The sample here was peripheral blood, taken 28 days after the second dose of the MenACWY control vaccine. This TCR was recovered from an adult who received the MenACWY meningococcal vaccine as a control. The rearranged chain carries TRBV11-3 and TRBJ2-1, with 11 bases matching TRBD2. The nucleotide sequence is given as TGTGCCAGCAGCCCACGGGAGGGGACTAGCGGAGCAAGGAGCAATGAGCAGTTCTTC. Its amino acids are CASSPREGTSGARSNEQFF.